This T cell receptor beta chain was found in a study of CD8 T cells in ankylosing spondylitis. The germline CDR1 and CDR2 sequences are KGHSH and LQKENI. V dropped 4 bases and J dropped 2; count of bases not matched to a gene: 5. This CDR3 is 14 amino acids long. This clonotype has only a few counts. The antigen remains unidentified. TCRdb reprocessed the 5' RACE reads via MiXCR and lists one record per CDR3 protein. The repertoire holds over 200,000 distinct CDR3 sequences, with 18% as singletons. Study findings and constraints: Matched ankylosing spondylitis synovial fluid reportedly showed significant enrichment of disease-linked clones. Ankylosing spondylitis blood seemed to carry a telltale TCR beta motif made of eight highly homologous variants. Relatively rare in peripheral blood, disease-linked clones were also CD8+. Earlier authors reported some of these motif variants in reactive arthritis synovial fluid and blood.

Sample: blood, either unsorted or a sorted T cell fraction (not recorded which). The J gene is TRBJ2-7, the V gene TRBV18; 7 positions match TRBD1. The receptor was isolated from a male donor with ankylosing spondylitis. The CDR3 here is CASSQDRETYEQYF. CDR3 in DNA: TGTGCCAGCTCACAAGACAGGGAAACCTACGAGCAGTACTTC.